This T cell receptor (beta chain) was found in a study of T-cell memory formation after mild COVID-19. The germline V and J ends were trimmed by 4 bases and 0 bases, with 14 bases remaining between them. The CDR3 has 15 amino acids. Looked up from germline, CDR1 is SGHRS and CDR2 is YFSETQ. TCRdb independently ran MiXCR on the 5' RACE reads; one entry per CDR3 protein. The sample has some 340,000 distinct CDR3 sequences; 13% are singletons. This clonotype was picked up many times. The chain links TRBV5-1 to TRBJ2-7; possibly TRBD2 for D (6 bases). The clonotype originates from a man younger than 30 who had mild COVID-19 (a few samples of this study predate the infection). Cell type and time point are not known. Input material: PBMCs or a T cell subset sorted from them (not recorded which). The CDR3 bases are TGCGCCAGCAGCACCACCGGACTAAGCTCCTACGAGCAGTACTTC. As protein: CASSTTGLSSYEQYF.